This TCR beta chain came from a study of blood T cell repertoires in COVID-19. Overall study: Whether acute or convalescent, the COVID-19 samples came from the United States, Italy and Spain.

Participants' reported clinical history set cohort assignment. The CDR3 consists of 12 residues. The table came from immunoSEQ multiplex PCR; TCRdb's copy has only in-frame clones and leaves some out. This sample carries under 200,000 clones, around 82% of them seen once, and the ten largest clones take more than 4.5%. The sequence came from a woman in her sixties with acute COVID-19. Sequences were obtained from PBMCs or T cells enriched from blood (not recorded which). The V and J genes are TRBV21-1 and TRBJ2-5; TRBD2, as called in the table, went unchecked against the DNA. TRBV21-1 is described as a pseudogene. CDR3 residues: CASSTGWETQYF. The CDR3 DNA reads TGTGCCAGCAGCACGGGGTGGGAGACCCAGTACTTC.